This T cell receptor beta chain was found in a study of blood T cell repertoires in COVID-19. Study in general: The origin of the acute and convalescent COVID-19 samples was the United States, Italy and Spain. The analysed material was cDNA or gDNA that came from T cells, B-cell-depleted T cells, or PBMCs.

Study processing details: Nucleated cell number was recorded as an estimate derived from reference gene primer amplification. The table came from immunoSEQ multiplex PCR; TCRdb's copy has only in-frame clones and leaves some out. That table gives V, J and clone size, and the DNA gave D and trimming. The table has under 200,000 clones, around 90% seen once. Sequencing was carried out using peripheral blood. The sequence was obtained from a man in his forties with active or convalescent COVID-19.

The CDR3 bases are TGTGCCAGCAGCCCTCTGGGGCAATCCTACGAGCAGTACTTC. This encodes CASSPLGQSYEQYF. The chain couples TRBV5-6 to TRBJ2-7; D may be TRBD1 (5 bases). CDR3 length: 14 residues. Germline lookup yields CDR1 SGHDT and CDR2 YYEEEE. With 4 bases removed from V and 1 base from J, the gap between germline ends came to 12 bases.